This is a list of T cell receptor beta chains from one sample in a study of blood T cell repertoires in COVID-19. Repertoires were generated with immunoSEQ multiplex PCR, while TCRdb's copy carries only in-frame clones and drops some. The table has over 200,000 clones, approximately 90% seen once. Sequenced material: peripheral blood. These receptors were obtained from a young man with acute or convalescent COVID-19. Each CDR3 is given without its conserved first and last residue. The order of the fields is J gene, V gene, CDR3 protein.

J gene: TRBJ2-2
V gene: TRBV5-1
CDR3 protein: ASSLTNRDTGELF

J gene: TRBJ2-2
V gene: TRBV19
CDR3 protein: ASGGTGNTGELF

J gene: TRBJ2-3
V gene: TRBV9
CDR3 protein: ASSAGTGAPTDTQY

J gene: TRBJ1-1
V gene: TRBV7-3
CDR3 protein: ASSSTGAGVTEAF

J gene: TRBJ2-2
V gene: TRBV5-1
CDR3 protein: ASSLLTGELF

J gene: TRBJ2-7
V gene: TRBV5-1
CDR3 protein: ASSWQASIPSYEQY

J gene: TRBJ2-3
V gene: TRBV25-1
CDR3 protein: ASSEYMGAQGTDTQY

J gene: TRBJ2-7
V gene: TRBV5-1
CDR3 protein: ASSLGQGARYEQY

J gene: TRBJ1-3
V gene: TRBV18
CDR3 protein: ASSPGGISVSGNTIY

J gene: TRBJ2-3
V gene: TRBV5-1
CDR3 protein: ASVRGTDFTDTQY

J gene: TRBJ1-6
V gene: TRBV7-9
CDR3 protein: ASSLISGQVSPLH

J gene: TRBJ2-1
V gene: TRBV3-1/TRBV3-2
CDR3 protein: ASSQDLVDYNEQF

J gene: TRBJ2-3
V gene: TRBV5-4
CDR3 protein: ASSITRHTDTQY

J gene: TRBJ2-7
V gene: TRBV29-1
CDR3 protein: SVYTGYEQY

J gene: TRBJ1-6
V gene: TRBV7-8
CDR3 protein: ASSRDRGNSPLH

J gene: TRBJ1-6
V gene: TRBV28
CDR3 protein: ASSLGQGLNSPLH

J gene: TRBJ2-3
V gene: TRBV6-1
CDR3 protein: ASSEFAGGNPRDTQY

J gene: TRBJ1-2
V gene: TRBV27
CDR3 protein: ASSLSGRGLPYGYT

J gene: TRBJ2-4
V gene: TRBV18
CDR3 protein: ASSRTGENIQY

J gene: TRBJ1-5
V gene: TRBV24-1
CDR3 protein: ATSDAPGQGFHQPQH

J gene: TRBJ1-6
V gene: TRBV14
CDR3 protein: ASSQEPPGMDNSPLH

J gene: TRBJ1-1
V gene: TRBV19
CDR3 protein: ASSPTTGGYTEAF

J gene: TRBJ1-1
V gene: TRBV19
CDR3 protein: ASCDRGAEAF

J gene: TRBJ1-1
V gene: TRBV28
CDR3 protein: ASSLGGRANTEAF

J gene: TRBJ2-7
V gene: TRBV28
CDR3 protein: ASSLFSQAGTGFL

J gene: TRBJ2-2
V gene: TRBV28
CDR3 protein: ASSLGLAANTGELF

J gene: TRBJ2-2
V gene: TRBV5-4
CDR3 protein: ASSLAGGAGGELF

J gene: TRBJ1-1
V gene: TRBV18
CDR3 protein: ASSIQGANIEAF

J gene: TRBJ2-7
V gene: TRBV9
CDR3 protein: ASSTPTGGSSYEQY

J gene: TRBJ1-2
V gene: TRBV5-5
CDR3 protein: ASSLGRTGHGYT